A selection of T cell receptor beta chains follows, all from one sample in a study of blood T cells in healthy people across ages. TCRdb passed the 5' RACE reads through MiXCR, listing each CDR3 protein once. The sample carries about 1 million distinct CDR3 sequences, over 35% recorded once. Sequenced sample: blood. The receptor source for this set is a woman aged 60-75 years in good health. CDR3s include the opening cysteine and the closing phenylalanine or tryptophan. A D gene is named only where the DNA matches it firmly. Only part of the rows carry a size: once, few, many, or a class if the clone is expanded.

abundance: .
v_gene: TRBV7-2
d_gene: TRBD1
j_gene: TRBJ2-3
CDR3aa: CASSLGGDRVKDTQYF
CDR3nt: TGTGCCAGCAGCTTAGGCGGGGACAGGGTAAAAGATACGCAGTATTTT

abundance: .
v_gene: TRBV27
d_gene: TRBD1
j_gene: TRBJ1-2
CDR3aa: CASTPTGGFGGDTF
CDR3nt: TGTGCCAGCACCCCGACAGGGGGCTTTGGTGGCGACACCTTC

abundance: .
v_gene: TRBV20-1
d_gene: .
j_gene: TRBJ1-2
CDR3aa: CSARTLPDPANGYTF
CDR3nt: TGCAGTGCTAGGACTCTCCCGGACCCGGCCAATGGCTACACCTTC

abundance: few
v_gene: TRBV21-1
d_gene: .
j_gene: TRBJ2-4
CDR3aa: CASSKEDSGGGGAKNIQYF
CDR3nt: TGTGCCAGCAGCAAAGAAGACTCCGGGGGCGGGGGGGCCAAAAACATTCAGTACTTC

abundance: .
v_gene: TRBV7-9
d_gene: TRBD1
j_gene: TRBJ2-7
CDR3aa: CASSHPGQGPHEQYF
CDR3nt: TGTGCCAGCAGCCACCCGGGACAGGGACCCCACGAGCAGTACTTC

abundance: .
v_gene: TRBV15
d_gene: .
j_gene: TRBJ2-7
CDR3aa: CATSRDYTGVYEQYF
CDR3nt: TGTGCCACCAGCAGAGATTACACGGGAGTCTACGAGCAGTACTTC

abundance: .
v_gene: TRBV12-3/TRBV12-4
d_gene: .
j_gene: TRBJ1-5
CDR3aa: CAGSRWGNSNQPQHF
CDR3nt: TGTGCCGGCAGCAGGTGGGGGAATTCCAATCAGCCCCAGCATTTT

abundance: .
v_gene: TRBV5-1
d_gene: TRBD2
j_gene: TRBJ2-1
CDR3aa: CASRHGLAGHNYNEQFF
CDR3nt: TGCGCCAGCAGACACGGACTAGCGGGACATAACTACAATGAGCAGTTCTTC

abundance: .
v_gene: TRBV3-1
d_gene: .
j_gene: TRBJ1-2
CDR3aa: CASSQGSAAYGYTF
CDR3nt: TGTGCCAGCAGCCAAGGCTCGGCAGCCTATGGCTACACCTTC

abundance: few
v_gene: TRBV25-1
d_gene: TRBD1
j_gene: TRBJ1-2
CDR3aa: CASSEWGTASAYGYTF
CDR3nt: TGTGCCAGCAGTGAATGGGGGACAGCGTCAGCCTATGGCTACACCTTC

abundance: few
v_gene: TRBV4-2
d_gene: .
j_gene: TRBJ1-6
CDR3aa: CASSQEGSGTASPLHF
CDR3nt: TGTGCCAGCAGCCAAGAAGGATCAGGAACAGCTTCACCCCTCCACTTT